Listed here are 20 T cell receptor beta chains from one sample, sequenced in a study of identical twins. One entry per CDR3 protein results from TCRdb running MiXCR on the 5' RACE reads. The table shows roughly 1.6 million distinct CDR3 sequences, with about 30% occurring only once. Sequencing used cord blood. The source of these receptors is a newborn girl in good health.

The J gene is TRBJ2-4, the V gene TRBV20-1, with 9 bases fitting TRBD2. The V gene end was trimmed by 6 bases and the J gene end by 0 bases; junction bases not matched to a gene: 6. Germline V gives CDR1 DFQATT, CDR2 SNEGSKA (reference sequence). This CDR3 is 15 amino acids long. The CDR3 protein is CSAISGSLAKNIQYF. The DNA of the CDR3 is TGCAGTGCAATTAGCGGGAGCCTAGCCAAAAACATTCAGTACTTC.

The gene calls are TRBV24-1 and TRBJ2-7; D remains unclear. CDR1 is KGHDR, CDR2 SFDVKD, per germline. CDR3 length: 15 residues. V was shortened by 2 bases and J by 0 bases, with 10 bases between the two germline ends. The CDR3 region is CATSDSWQNSYEQYF. In DNA, the CDR3 is TGTGCCACCAGTGATTCCTGGCAGAACTCCTACGAGCAGTACTTC.

This sequence joins TRBV7-6 and TRBJ2-7, with 8 bases that match TRBD1. The CDR3 loop spans 16 amino acids. Losses at the gene ends were 5 bases for V and 0 bases for J; bases not matched to a gene: 9. Per the germline V gene, CDR1 is SGHVS and CDR2 is FNYEAQ. CDR3 DNA: TGTGCCAGCAGCCTACCCCCCGGGACAGGCTCCTACGAGCAGTACTTC. Residues: CASSLPPGTGSYEQYF.

The chain recombines TRBV10-3 with TRBJ2-4, with TRBD2 matching 8 bases. The DNA matches TRBJ2-7 better at its end, which makes the J call doubtful. CDR3 length: 15 residues. Germline V gene lookup returns CDR1 ENHRY and CDR2 SYGVKD. Written as DNA, the CDR3 is TGTGCCATCAGTGAGTCGCGGGTTAGCGGGATCGAGCAGTACTTC. Amino acid sequence: CAISESRVSGIEQYF.

This clonotype was detected many times. The chain combines TRBV4-2 with TRBJ2-5; 10 bases map to TRBD2. Germline CDR1 is LGHNA and CDR2 is YNFKEQ. The ends lost 5 bases at V and 1 base at J; junction bases unmatched: 7. The CDR3 consists of 16 residues. The CDR3 DNA reads as TGTGCCAGCAGCGTGCGGACTAGCGGTATCCAAGAGACCCAGTACTTC. Its protein product is CASSVRTSGIQETQYF.

The chain uses TRBV2 and TRBJ2-7; TRBD1 agrees at 8 bases. V shed 7 bases and J 4 bases; nucleotides not matched to a gene: 9. Looked up from germline, CDR1 is SNHLY and CDR2 is FYNNEI. The CDR3 extends over 14 amino acids. This CDR3 reads CASIVRQGAYEQYF. CDR3 in DNA: TGTGCCAGCATAGTGAGGCAGGGGGCGTACGAGCAGTACTTC. Filled out from reference TRBV2 and TRBJ2-7, the complete variable domain reads EPEVTQTPSHQVTQMGQEVILRCVPISNHLYFYWYRQILGQKVEFLVSFYNNEISEKSEIFDDQFSVERPDGSNFTLKIRSTKLEDSAMYFCASIVRQGAYEQYFGPGTRLTVT.

Worth noting for this clonotype: The junction and the germline gene differ at one end; a read error may be behind it. The CDR3 spells CATSRQGVSTDAQYF. As DNA, the CDR3 is TGTGCCACCAGCCGGCAGGGGGTTAGCACAGATGCGCAGTATTTT. The rearrangement joins TRBV15 to TRBJ2-3; 7 bases are shared with TRBD1. The CDR3 has 15 residues. From germline, CDR1 is LNHNV and CDR2 YYDKDF (reference sequence). Full variable domain (outside the CDR3, taken from reference TRBV15 and TRBJ2-3): DAMVIQNPRYQVTQFGKPVTLSCSQTLNHNVMYWYQQKSSQAPKLLFHYYDKDFNNEADTPDNFQSRRPNTSFCFLDIRSPGLGDTAMYLCATSRQGVSTDAQYFGPGTRLTVL.

This clonotype was detected many times. V and J are TRBV4-1 and TRBJ2-3, with D uncertain. Looked up from germline, CDR1 is MGHRA and CDR2 is YSYEKL. Trimming took off 2 bases at V and 2 bases at J, with 14 bases between the two ends. The CDR3 is 16 residues long. The CDR3: CASSQLIEPFTDTQYF. The CDR3, as DNA: TGCGCCAGCAGCCAATTGATCGAGCCGTTCACAGATACGCAGTATTTT.

Worth noting for this clonotype: A much larger clone sits a single nucleotide away, making a read error possible. CDR3 sequence (DNA): TGCAGTGCTGCCCGGACAGCAAAAGAGACCCAGTTCTTC. This sequence encodes CSAARTAKETQFF. The V gene is TRBV20-1, the J gene TRBJ2-1; possibly TRBD1 for D (6 bases). The CDR3 spans 13 residues. Per the germline V gene, CDR1 is DFQATT and CDR2 is SNEGSKA (reference sequence). The V gene lost 5 bases and the J gene lost 13 bases, with 21 bases spanning the gap.

V usage is TRBV3-1 and J usage is TRBJ2-1; the match to TRBD2 covers 8 bases. The CDR3 covers 18 residues. Trimming took 1 base from V and 9 from J; bases not matched to a gene: 17. Germline V gene sequence: CDR1 LGHDT, CDR2 YNNKEL (reference sequence). The CDR3 DNA reads TGTGCCAGCAGCCAAGTTATCCGTAACGGGAGGGCCGGAGGTGAGCAGTTCTTC. Its translation is CASSQVIRNGRAGGEQFF.

This clonotype was counted between two and nine times. This chain uses TRBV10-3 with TRBJ2-4; D possibly corresponds to TRBD2 (5 bases). Germline assignment: CDR1 ENHRY and CDR2 SYGVKD. This CDR3 region has 18 residues. The V gene lost 6 bases and the J gene lost 13 bases, with 34 bases spanning the gap. CDR3 sequence: CAIRRAKSTGSRNNEQYF. CDR3 DNA: TGTGCCATCAGGAGGGCTAAGTCGACGGGTTCAAGGAACAATGAGCAGTACTTC.

The genes are TRBV12-3 or TRBV12-4 and TRBJ2-1; D is possibly TRBD1 (6 bases). Trimming took 5 bases from V and 0 from J, leaving 14 bases between them. There are 16 residues in the CDR3. CDR3 protein: CASSRLGASSYNEQFF. CDR3 sequence (DNA): TGTGCCAGCAGTAGGCTGGGGGCGAGCTCCTACAATGAGCAGTTCTTC.

The V and J genes are TRBV20-1 and TRBJ1-2; no clear D gene. The CDR3 contains 12 residues. Trimming stripped 3 bases from V and 3 bases from J, with 8 bases between. Germline CDR1 and CDR2: DFQATT and SNEGSKA (reference sequence). DNA of the CDR3: TGCAGTGCTAGGGGGTCGGACTATGGCTACACCTTC. Translated, it gives CSARGSDYGYTF.

This clonotype was seen a few times. The junction departs from germline at one end; a sequencing error may be responsible. The chain couples TRBV7-7 to TRBJ2-1; D may be TRBD2 (6 bases). There are 15 residues in the CDR3. Germline V gene data show CDR1 as SSHAT and CDR2 as FNYEAQ (reference sequence). CDR3 nucleotides: TGTGCTAGCAGCTTGGGACTTAAGATCTACAATGAGCAGTTCTTC. Protein: CASSLGLKIYNEQFF. The entire variable domain, with the rest obtained from reference TRBV7-7 and TRBJ2-1, is as follows: GAGVSQSPRYKVTKRGQDVTLRCDPISSHATLYWYQQALGQGPEFLTYFNYEAQPDKSGLPSDRFSAERPEGSISTLTIQRTEQRDSAMYRCASSLGLKIYNEQFFGPGTRLTVL.

The chain is built from TRBV9 and TRBJ2-2; D remains unclear. This CDR3 is built from 12 residues. V was trimmed by 0 bases and J by 7 bases, leaving 4 bases between them. Germline CDR1 SGDLS, CDR2 YYNGEE. CDR3 in DNA: TGTGCCAGCAGCGTAGGGGGCGGGGAGCTGTTTTTT. Translation gives CASSVGGGELFF.

The chain joins TRBV7-8 to TRBJ2-1; TRBD2 is a possible D gene (5 bases). The J call may be mistaken, given a closer DNA end match to TRBJ2-7. The CDR3 is 14 residues long. Germline V CDR1 and CDR2: SGHVS, FQNEAQ. The CDR3 loop is CASSLPDFYNEQYF. The CDR3 DNA sequence: TGTGCCAGCAGCCTACCGGACTTCTACAATGAGCAGTACTTC.

Only a few counts were recorded for this clonotype. Here the CDR3 reads CASSLEVWGGRIQPQHF. The CDR3 coding sequence is TGTGCCAGCAGCTTAGAGGTCTGGGGGGGGAGGATACAGCCCCAGCATTTT. The chain is built from TRBV7-8 and TRBJ1-5; D is possibly TRBD1 (5 bases). Trimming took 1 base from V and 7 from J, leaving 20 bases between them. The CDR3 extends over 17 amino acids. The germline V gene has CDR1 SGHVS and CDR2 FQNEAQ.

The chain carries TRBV7-9 and TRBJ2-1; maybe TRBD2 (6 bases). The V gene's germline CDR1 is SEHNR and CDR2 FQNEAQ (reference sequence). Trimming took off 11 bases at V and 7 bases at J, with 15 bases between the two ends. CDR3 length: 12 amino acids. The CDR3, as DNA: TGTGCCTACCCTGGGGCGGGGAATGAGCAGTTCTTC. Amino acids: CAYPGAGNEQFF.

This clonotype was detected a few times. The J gene is TRBJ1-1, the V gene TRBV5-1, with a possible D match to TRBD1 (6 bases). The V and J ends lost 4 bases and 7 bases respectively, with 14 bases between them. The CDR3 length is 13 residues. Germline V gene data show CDR1 as SGHRS and CDR2 as YFSETQ. CDR3 DNA sequence: TGCGCCAGCAGCCTAAATAGGGGGAGTGAAGCTTTCTTT. Its translation is CASSLNRGSEAFF. The whole variable domain, remainder taken from reference TRBV5-1 and TRBJ1-1, is KAGVTQTPRYLIKTRGQQVTLSCSPISGHRSVSWYQQTPGQGLQFLFEYFSETQRNKGNFPGRFSGRQFSNSRSEMNVSTLELGDSALYLCASSLNRGSEAFFGQGTRLTVV.

This clonotype has more than one count but fewer than ten. This CDR3 is CASSPRPRDGYTEAFF. The CDR3 bases are TGTGCCAGCAGCCCCAGACCGAGGGATGGATACACTGAAGCTTTCTTT. The chain uses TRBV4-2 and TRBJ1-1; D uncertain. The V end lost 4 bases, the J end lost 3 bases, and 18 bases lay between the germline ends. This CDR3 spans 16 amino acids. The germline V gene has CDR1 LGHNA and CDR2 YNFKEQ.